This T cell receptor (beta chain) is from a study of T cells after yellow fever vaccination. Template-switching 5'RACE yielded the TCR cDNA; a universal primer site and UMIs were added in the process. One entry per CDR3 protein, called by TCRdb with MiXCR from the 5' RACE reads. This table holds approximately 510,000 distinct CDR3 sequences, 21% found once. CDR1 and CDR2 (germline): MDHEN, SYDVKM. This CDR3 has 13 amino acids. Trimming shortened V by 8 bases and J by 1 base, and 12 bases separated the two germline ends. This clonotype was observed a few times. The specimen comprised PBMCs, sampled 21 days after the first yellow fever vaccination. The clonotype comes from a man aged 18 to 30 who received the YFV17D yellow fever vaccine. The chain uses TRBV28 and TRBJ2-7; maybe TRBD2 (6 bases). The CDR3 DNA is TGTGCCAGCCGATTGACTAGTTCCTACGAGCAGTACGTC. Translation: CASRLTSSYEQYV.